The 2 T cell receptor beta chains below were found in one sample sequenced in a study of identical twins. In TCRdb, the 5' RACE reads were re-called with MiXCR into one record per CDR3 protein. In the table there are about 430,000 distinct CDR3 sequences, about a fifth of which are singletons. The sample consisted of naive T cells sorted from blood. Receptors originate from a man aged 50 to 59 in good health.

This clonotype was seen a single time. This sequence joins TRBV5-5 and TRBJ1-3; D uncertain. Germline assignment: CDR1 SGHKS and CDR2 YYEKEE (reference sequence). The CDR3 loop spans 13 amino acids. V lost 5 bases to trimming and J lost 0 bases, with 6 bases between them. The CDR3 spells CASSLPSGNTIYF. CDR3 nucleotides: TGTGCCAGCAGTCTTCCCTCTGGAAACACCATATATTTT.

V gene TRBV4-2 combines with J gene TRBJ2-7, with TRBD2 matching 8 bases. Germline CDR1 and CDR2: LGHNA and YNFKEQ. The V gene end was trimmed by 3 bases and the J gene end by 2 bases; junction bases not matched to a gene: 9. The CDR3 sequence is 16 residues long. The CDR3 spells CASSHGAGADPYEQYF. In DNA, the CDR3 is TGTGCCAGCAGCCACGGAGCGGGAGCGGATCCCTACGAGCAGTACTTC.